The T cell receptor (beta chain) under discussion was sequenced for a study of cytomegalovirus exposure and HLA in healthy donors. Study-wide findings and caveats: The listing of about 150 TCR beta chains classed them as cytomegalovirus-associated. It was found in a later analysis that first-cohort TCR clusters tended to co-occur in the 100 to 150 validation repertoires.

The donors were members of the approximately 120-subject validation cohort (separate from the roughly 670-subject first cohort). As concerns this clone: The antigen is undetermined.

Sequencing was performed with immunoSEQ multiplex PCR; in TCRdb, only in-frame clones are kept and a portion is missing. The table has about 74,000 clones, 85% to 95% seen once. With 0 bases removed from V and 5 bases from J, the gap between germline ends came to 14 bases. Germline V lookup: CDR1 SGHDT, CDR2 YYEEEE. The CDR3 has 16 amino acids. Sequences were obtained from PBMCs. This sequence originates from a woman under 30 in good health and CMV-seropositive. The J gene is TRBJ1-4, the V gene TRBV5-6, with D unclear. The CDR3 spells CASSLVGAGVNEKLFF. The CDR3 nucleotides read TGTGCCAGCAGCTTGGTCGGTGCCGGGGTAAATGAAAAACTGTTTTTT. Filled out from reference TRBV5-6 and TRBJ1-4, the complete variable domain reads DAGVTQSPTHLIKTRGQQVTLRCSPKSGHDTVSWYQQALGQGPQFIFQYYEEEERQRGNFPDRFSGHQFPNYSSELNVNALLLGDSALYLCASSLVGAGVNEKLFFGSGTQLSVL.